The rows below give T cell receptor beta chains drawn from one sample of a study of blood T cell repertoires in COVID-19. The repertoire was sequenced with immunoSEQ multiplex PCR; TCRdb's copy has only in-frame clones and lacks some. The sample shows fewer than 250,000 clones, about 88% of them seen only once. Source material: peripheral blood. Receptors originate from a man aged 35-49 years with acute or convalescent COVID-19. Both conserved end residues are part of each CDR3. The D gene is left open where the match is weak. Expanded clones are given a class, and other clones once, few, many or no size at all.

clone size	J gene	V gene	D gene	CDR3 protein	CDR3 DNA
-	TRBJ1-6	TRBV4-3	TRBD1	CASSQGTGEKGAPLHF	TGCGCCAGCAGCCAAGGGACAGGGGAAAAAGGGGCACCCCTCCACTTT
-	TRBJ2-7	TRBV27	TRBD1	CASSPWGQNEQYF	TGTGCCAGCAGTCCGTGGGGACAGAACGAGCAGTACTTC
-	TRBJ2-2	TRBV27	TRBD1	CASSLLTGGNTGELFF	TGTGCCAGCAGTTTATTGACAGGGGGGAACACCGGGGAGCTGTTTTTT
-	TRBJ1-1	TRBV7-2	TRBD1	CASSRIQGSMNTEAFF	TGTGCCAGCAGCCGGATACAGGGGTCCATGAACACTGAAGCTTTCTTT
-	TRBJ2-2	TRBV5-1	TRBD1	CASSSGTENTGELFF	TGCGCCAGCAGTTCCGGGACAGAGAACACCGGGGAGCTGTTTTTT
once	TRBJ1-2	TRBV10-3	-	CAIRPVSGDYGYTF	TGTGCCATCAGGCCGGTTTCAGGGGACTATGGCTACACCTTC
-	TRBJ2-7	TRBV29-1	TRBD1	CSAVGTGGYEQYF	TGCAGCGCTGTGGGGACAGGGGGATACGAGCAGTACTTC
once	TRBJ1-2	TRBV7-2	TRBD1	CASSSRTGAIYGYTF	TGTGCCAGCAGCTCACGGACAGGGGCAATCTATGGCTACACCTTC
-	TRBJ1-1	TRBV18	TRBD1	CASSPSQGARGTEAFF	TGTGCCAGCTCACCGTCCCAGGGGGCGCGGGGCACTGAAGCTTTCTTT
-	TRBJ2-1	TRBV7-6	TRBD1	CASSLGSGTGGYNEQFF	TGTGCCAGCAGCTTAGGGTCCGGGACAGGGGGCTACAATGAGCAGTTCTTC
-	TRBJ1-1	TRBV5-4	TRBD1	CASSLGTGTENTEAFF	TGTGCCAGCAGCTTGGGTACCGGGACAGAGAACACTGAAGCTTTCTTT
-	TRBJ1-2	TRBV7-2	TRBD1	CASSLPGQGANYGYTF	TGTGCCAGCAGTCTTCCGGGACAGGGGGCGAATTATGGCTACACCTTC
-	TRBJ2-7	TRBV19	-	CASSIGGIYEQYF	TGTGCCAGTAGTATAGGGGGCATCTACGAGCAGTACTTC
-	TRBJ2-7	TRBV7-2	TRBD2	CASSRLAGDSYEQYF	TGTGCCAGCAGTCGTCTAGCGGGGGATTCCTACGAGCAGTACTTC
-	TRBJ2-1	TRBV7-2	TRBD2	CASSLTTSGGAEQFF	TGTGCCAGCAGCTTAACCACTAGCGGGGGGGCGGAGCAGTTCTTC
-	TRBJ1-1	TRBV3-1/TRBV3-2	-	CASSHRSTEAFF	TGTGCCAGCAGCCACAGGTCCACTGAAGCTTTCTTT
-	TRBJ1-6	TRBV11-2	TRBD1	CASSSRTGNSPLHF	TGTGCCAGCAGCTCTAGGACAGGGAATTCACCCCTCCACTTT
-	TRBJ1-1	TRBV4-3	-	CASSQDSGGNTEAFF	TGCGCCAGCAGCCAAGATTCGGGGGGAAACACTGAAGCTTTCTTT
-	TRBJ1-4	TRBV6-1	-	CASSEDGLNEKLFF	TGTGCCAGCAGTGAAGACGGTCTTAATGAAAAACTGTTTTTT
-	TRBJ2-3	TRBV4-2	TRBD1	CASSPRATGGRTDTQYF	TGTGCCAGCAGCCCCAGGGCAACAGGGGGTAGGACAGATACGCAGTATTTT
-	TRBJ1-2	TRBV6-1	-	CASSEGQGPYYGYTF	TGTGCCAGCAGTGAAGGGCAGGGGCCCTACTATGGCTACACCTTC